The 7 T cell receptor beta chains reported below all come from one sample, sequenced in a study of regulatory T cells in long-lasting Graves disease. Sequencing libraries for TCR beta were prepared with iRepertoire HTBI primers and Arm-PCR of CDR3 regions. TCRdb ran MiXCR on the multiplex PCR reads and lists one entry per CDR3 protein. This table holds hundreds of thousands of distinct CDR3 sequences, 9.5% to 15% found once. Time point noted: newly diagnosed GD, antithyroid drugs for less than 3 months. There was RNA extracted from PBMCs, and the TCR library was made from it. A further study also used this sample, focusing on T cells in Graves' hyperthyroidism and ophthalmopathy.

Here the sequenced sample was peripheral blood mononuclear cells (PBMCs), taken at new diagnosis, from a patient treated with antithyroid drugs. The receptors derive from a woman aged 25-40 years with Graves disease.

This clonotype has a handful of counts. The chain combines TRBV6-1 with TRBJ1-1, with TRBD1 matching over 10 bases. Germline lookup yields CDR1 MNHNS and CDR2 SASEGT. The J segment lost 6 bases and the V segment lost 6 bases, leaving 7 bases of the junction unmatched. The CDR3 spans 14 residues. DNA of the CDR3: TGTGCCAGCAGGCGGGACAGGGGAGTATCTGAAGCTTTCTTT. Translated: CASRRDRGVSEAFF.

This clonotype appeared a few times. This chain links TRBV6-2 or TRBV6-3 with TRBJ2-3; 10 bases map to TRBD2. J gave up 5 bases and V 5 bases, and 10 bases lay outside the gene matches. The CDR3 has 16 amino acids. Germline CDR1 reads MNHEY; CDR2 reads SVGEGT. In DNA, the CDR3 is TGTGCCAGCAGTGAAAGACCTAGCGGGAGAGGAGATACGCAGTATTTT. Amino acid sequence: CASSERPSGRGDTQYF.

This clonotype was counted ten times or more. The V and J genes are TRBV7-2 and TRBJ1-4, with D unclear. The germline gives CDR1 SGHTA, CDR2 FQGNSA. This CDR3 has 14 amino acids. Deletions cut 2 bases from V and 7 bases from J, with 11 bases between. CDR3 nucleotides: TGTGCCAGCAGCTTACAACAATATGGTGAAAAACTGTTTTTT. Translated, it gives CASSLQQYGEKLFF.

There are many counts of this clonotype. V usage is TRBV11-2 and J usage is TRBJ1-5; D is uncertain. Germline loops: CDR1 SGHAT, CDR2 FQNNGV. The length of the CDR3 is 13 residues. The germline V and J ends were trimmed by 5 bases and 7 bases, with 12 bases remaining between them. The CDR3 sequence: CASSPHLGQPQHF. The CDR3 DNA is TGTGCCAGCAGCCCCCACTTGGGGCAGCCCCAGCATTTT.

This clonotype was counted only a few times. The V call is TRBV18, the J call TRBJ2-2; D gene unclear. The germline CDR1 and CDR2 sequences are KGHSH and LQKENI. The ends were cut back, 4 bases at V and 1 base at J, with 13 bases in the middle. The CDR3 has 16 residues. Written as DNA, the CDR3 is TGTGCCAGCTCACTGTCATCCAGAATGAACACCGGGGAGCTGTTTTTT. Translation: CASSLSSRMNTGELFF.

This clonotype was seen at least ten times. The chain employs TRBV7-9 and TRBJ1-2; the D gene is possibly TRBD1 (5 bases). Trimming removed 4 bases from V and 5 bases from J, with 14 bases in between. CDR3 length: 14 residues. Germline V CDR1 and CDR2: SEHNR, FQNEAQ (reference sequence). The CDR3 loop reads CASSWGTSFYGYTF. DNA of the CDR3: TGTGCCAGCAGCTGGGGGACGTCCTTTTATGGCTACACCTTC.

This clonotype was counted between two and nine times. The chain has TRBV5-6 and TRBJ2-5; 12 bases agree with TRBD2. The trim removed 4 bases at V and 1 base at J, leaving 11 bases unmatched. The CDR3 is made up of 18 amino acids. Germline values: CDR1 SGHDT, CDR2 YYEEEE. CDR3 sequence reads: CASSRRTSGIRSQETQYF. In DNA, the CDR3 is TGTGCCAGCAGCAGGAGGACTAGCGGGATCAGGTCCCAAGAGACCCAGTACTTC.